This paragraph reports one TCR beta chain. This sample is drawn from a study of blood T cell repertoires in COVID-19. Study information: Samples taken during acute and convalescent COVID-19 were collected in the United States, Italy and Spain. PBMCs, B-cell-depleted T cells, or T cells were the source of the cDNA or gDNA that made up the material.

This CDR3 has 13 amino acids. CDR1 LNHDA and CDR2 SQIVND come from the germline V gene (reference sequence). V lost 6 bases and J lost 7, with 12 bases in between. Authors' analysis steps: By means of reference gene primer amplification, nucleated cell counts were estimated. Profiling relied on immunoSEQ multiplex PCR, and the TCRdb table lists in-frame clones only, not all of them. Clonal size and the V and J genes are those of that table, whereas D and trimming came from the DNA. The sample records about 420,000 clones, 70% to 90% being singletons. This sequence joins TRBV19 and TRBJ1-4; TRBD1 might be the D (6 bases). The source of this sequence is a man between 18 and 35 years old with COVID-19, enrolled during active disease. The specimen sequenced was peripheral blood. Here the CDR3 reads CASRGTIGEKLFF. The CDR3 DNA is TGTGCCAGTAGGGGGACAATTGGTGAAAAACTGTTTTTT.